These T cell receptor beta chains were read from a single sample in a study of Ad26.COV2.S vaccination and SARS-CoV-2 variants. Only in-frame clones appear in the TCRdb table, and some are missing; sequencing was by immunoSEQ multiplex PCR. The table has roughly 410,000 clones, 80% to 90% seen once. Sequenced material: peripheral blood, taken in a trial of Ad26.COV2.S vaccine versus placebo. The receptors shown here come from a person aged 18-65 years who received the Ad26.COV2.S COVID-19 vaccine or a placebo. The CDR3 runs from the conserved cysteine through the conserved F or W. D genes are given only for firm matches. The size field is filled for only some rows; it gives once, few, many or a size class.

TRBJ1-5	.	few	TRBV19	TGTGCCAGTAGTACTCACCCGTCAAAGACAAACTATCAGCCCCAGCATTTT	CASSTHPSKTNYQPQHF
TRBJ1-2	.	once	TRBV29-1	TGCAGCGTTATCCCCGGGACGTGGGGTAACTATGGCTACACCTTC	CSVIPGTWGNYGYTF
TRBJ1-6	.	.	TRBV2	TGTGCCAGCAGAGATAGGACGGCCAAGCTAAAACCCCTCCACTTT	CASRDRTAKLKPLHF
TRBJ2-3	TRBD1	.	TRBV6-2/TRBV6-3	TGTGCCAGCAGTGGACAGGGGCCAGATACGCAGTATTTT	CASSGQGPDTQYF
TRBJ2-1	TRBD1	.	TRBV10-2	TGCGCCGGCGGACAGGGGGCGAATGAGCAGTTCTTC	CAGGQGANEQFF
TRBJ1-2	.	.	TRBV5-6	TGTGCCAGCAGCCCGAGGGAGGGTTTTTACGGCTACACCTTC	CASSPREGFYGYTF
TRBJ2-5	TRBD1	.	TRBV29-1	TGCAGCGCAATAACAGGGGCAGAGACCCAGTACTTC	CSAITGAETQYF
TRBJ2-7	.	.	TRBV27	TGTGCCAGCAGTTTATACAGAACCCTCGACGAGCAGTACTTC	CASSLYRTLDEQYF
TRBJ1-2	.	.	TRBV5-6	TGTGCCAGCAGCTTGTGGCAGGACTATGGCTACACCTTC	CASSLWQDYGYTF
TRBJ2-3	TRBD1	.	TRBV6-4	TGTGCCAGCAGGGCACAGGGGGGTTCAGATACGCAGTATTTT	CASRAQGGSDTQYF
TRBJ2-1	.	.	TRBV18	TGTGCCAGCTCACCCGCTTCACGGGAGCAGTTCTTC	CASSPASREQFF
TRBJ2-3	TRBD1	.	TRBV19	TGTGCCAGTACCCCCAGGGGACAGGGGACAGATACGCAGTATTTT	CASTPRGQGTDTQYF